This T cell receptor beta chain stems from a study of blood T cells in healthy people across ages. Study results and limitations: Naive and antigen-experienced cells were not separated, limiting conclusive comparison. In these data, TCR beta diversity tracked strongly with naive T cell percentage.

The authors ran a second PCR of about 7 to 12 cycles using a sample-barcoded 5' primer and a J-beta primer mix. TCRdb itself ran the 5' RACE reads through MiXCR, one entry per CDR3 protein. This table has around 900,000 distinct CDR3 sequences, 51% appearing once. This CDR3 spans 14 amino acids. The V end lost 4 bases, the J end lost 8 bases, and 15 bases lay between the germline ends. Germline assignment: CDR1 SGHRS and CDR2 YFSETQ. A note on this clonotype: Its antigen is not known.

What was sequenced was blood. The TCR comes from a woman aged 55-75 years in good health. The V gene is TRBV5-1, the J gene TRBJ1-4, with TRBD1 as a possible D gene (5 bases). The CDR3 DNA reads TGCGCCAGCAGCGCGGGGCAGGGAGAGGAAAAACTGTTTTTT. This sequence encodes CASSAGQGEEKLFF.